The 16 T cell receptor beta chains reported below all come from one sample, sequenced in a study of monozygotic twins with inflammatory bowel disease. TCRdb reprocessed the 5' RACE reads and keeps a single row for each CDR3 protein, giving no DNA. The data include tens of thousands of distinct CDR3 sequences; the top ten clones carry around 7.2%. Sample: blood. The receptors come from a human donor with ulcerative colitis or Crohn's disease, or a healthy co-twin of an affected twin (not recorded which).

Here the CDR3 reads CASSPAGQSYNEQFF. The gene calls are TRBV5-1 and TRBJ2-1; TCRdb picks TRBD1, but there is no DNA to check that call. The CDR3 extends over 15 amino acids. Germline values: CDR1 SGHRS, CDR2 YFSETQ.

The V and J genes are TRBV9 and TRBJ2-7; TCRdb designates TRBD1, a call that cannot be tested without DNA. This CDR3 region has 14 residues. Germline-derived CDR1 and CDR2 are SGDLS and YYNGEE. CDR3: CASSVGSGDYEQYF.

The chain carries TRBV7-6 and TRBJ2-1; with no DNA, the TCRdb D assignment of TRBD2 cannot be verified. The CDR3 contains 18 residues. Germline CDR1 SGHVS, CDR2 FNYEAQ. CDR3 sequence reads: CASSRQSPGDYIHNEQFF.

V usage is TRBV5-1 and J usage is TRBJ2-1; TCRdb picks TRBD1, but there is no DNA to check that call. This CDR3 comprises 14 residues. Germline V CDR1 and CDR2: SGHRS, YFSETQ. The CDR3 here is CASSRTGGRDEQFF.

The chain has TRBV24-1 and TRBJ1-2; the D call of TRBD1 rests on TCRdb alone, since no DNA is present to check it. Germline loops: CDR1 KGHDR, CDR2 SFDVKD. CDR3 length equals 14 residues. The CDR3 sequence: CATSDFGTGYGYTF.

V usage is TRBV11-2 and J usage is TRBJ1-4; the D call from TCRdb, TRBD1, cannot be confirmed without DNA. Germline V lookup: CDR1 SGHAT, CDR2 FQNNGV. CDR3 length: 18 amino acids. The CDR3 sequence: CASSLEGQGYTSNGKLFF.

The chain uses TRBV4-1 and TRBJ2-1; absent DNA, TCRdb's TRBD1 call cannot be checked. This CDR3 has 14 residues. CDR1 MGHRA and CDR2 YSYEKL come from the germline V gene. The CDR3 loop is CASSQLTGLNEQFF.

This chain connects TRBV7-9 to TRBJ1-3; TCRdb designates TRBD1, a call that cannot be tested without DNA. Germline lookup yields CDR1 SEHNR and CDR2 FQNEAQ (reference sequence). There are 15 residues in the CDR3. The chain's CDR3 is CASSFSGESGNTIYF.

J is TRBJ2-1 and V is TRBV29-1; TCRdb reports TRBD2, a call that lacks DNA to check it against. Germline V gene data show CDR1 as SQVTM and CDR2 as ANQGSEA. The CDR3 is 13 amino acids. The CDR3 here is CSVAGSVYNEQFF.

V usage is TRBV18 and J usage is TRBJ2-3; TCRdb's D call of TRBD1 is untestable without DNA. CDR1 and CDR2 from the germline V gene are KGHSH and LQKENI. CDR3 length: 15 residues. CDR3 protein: CASSPRDRTTDTQYF.

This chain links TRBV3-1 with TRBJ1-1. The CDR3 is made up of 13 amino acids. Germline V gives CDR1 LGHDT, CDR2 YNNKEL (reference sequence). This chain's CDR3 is CASSQNGNTEAFF.

Here the CDR3 reads CASIKGQGNTEAFF. V usage is TRBV12-3 or TRBV12-4 and J usage is TRBJ1-1; TCRdb returns TRBD1, unconfirmable since there is no DNA. The length of the CDR3 is 14 residues.

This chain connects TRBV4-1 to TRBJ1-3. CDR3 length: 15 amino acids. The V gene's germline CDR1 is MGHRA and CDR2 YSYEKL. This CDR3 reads CASSQQELSGNTIYF.

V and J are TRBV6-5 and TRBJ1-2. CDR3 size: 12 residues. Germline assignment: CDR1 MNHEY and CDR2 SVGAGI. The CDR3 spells CASSPNSYGYTF.

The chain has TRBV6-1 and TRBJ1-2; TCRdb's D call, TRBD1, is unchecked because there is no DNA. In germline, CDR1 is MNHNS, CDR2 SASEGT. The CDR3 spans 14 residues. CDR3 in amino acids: CASTPTPGNHGYTF.

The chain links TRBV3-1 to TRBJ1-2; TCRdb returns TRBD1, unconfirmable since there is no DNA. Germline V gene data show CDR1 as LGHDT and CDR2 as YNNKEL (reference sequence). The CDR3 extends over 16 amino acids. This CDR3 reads CASSQDGQGRRYGYTF.